Following are 4 T cell receptor beta chains from one sample sequenced in a study of PD-1 blockade in classical Hodgkin lymphoma. Relapses following autologous stem cell transplantation were seen in all patients, with brentuximab vedotin exposure varying. The protocol was immunoSEQ multiplex PCR, while the TCRdb copy is restricted to in-frame clones and leaves out a portion. This sample has about 2,100 clones, with approximately 85% found just once. The sample in question was peripheral blood mononuclear cells (PBMCs), obtained at baseline. The receptors here all came from a human donor with classical Hodgkin lymphoma.

The table lists this clone with a count of one. V and J are TRBV20-1 and TRBJ2-1; perhaps TRBD1 as D (5 bases). The CDR3 is made up of 11 amino acids. Germline lookup yields CDR1 DFQATT and CDR2 SNEGSKA (reference sequence). The ends were cut back, 7 bases at V and 7 bases at J, with 11 bases in the middle. CDR3 bases: TGCAGTGTTCCCAGGGAAAATGAGCAGTTCTTC. Its translation is CSVPRENEQFF.

The chain carries TRBV30 and TRBJ2-5; 8 positions agree with TRBD1. The germline CDR1 and CDR2 sequences are GTSNPN and SVGIG (reference sequence). The CDR3 totals 15 residues. V lost 3 bases, J lost 2 bases, and 8 bases stayed unmatched. CDR3 region: CAWRPIQGAQETQYF. The CDR3 DNA reads TGTGCCTGGAGACCTATTCAGGGGGCTCAAGAGACCCAGTACTTC.

The chain joins TRBV27 to TRBJ1-1; D perhaps matches TRBD1 (5 bases). The CDR3 consists of 15 residues. The V gene lost 3 bases and the J gene lost 2 bases, with 13 bases spanning the gap. CDR1 is MNHEY and CDR2 is SMNVEV in the germline V gene (reference sequence). The CDR3 reads CASSLGKTVNTEAFF. CDR3 sequence (DNA): TGTGCCAGCAGTTTGGGAAAGACAGTTAACACTGAAGCTTTCTTT.

V is TRBV29-1 and J is TRBJ1-1; D possibly corresponds to TRBD1 (6 bases). V lost 1 base and J lost 4, with 10 bases in between. Germline assignment: CDR1 SQVTM and CDR2 ANQGSEA. This CDR3 spans 13 amino acids. Here the CDR3 reads CSVEASRGTEAFF. The CDR3 bases are TGCAGCGTTGAAGCCTCCAGGGGCACTGAAGCTTTCTTT.